This is a list of T cell receptor beta chains from one sample in a study of blood T cell repertoires in COVID-19. Produced via immunoSEQ multiplex PCR; TCRdb's table is partial and in-frame only. Here the sample spans around 180,000 clones, 82% being singletons. The sequencing sample was made of peripheral blood. The receptors derive from a woman aged 25 to 39 with acute or convalescent COVID-19. Both conserved end residues are trimmed from each CDR3. The order of the fields is V gene, clone size, CDR3 protein. Expanded clones are given a class, and other clones once, few, many or no size at all.

TRBV3-1/TRBV3-2,-,ASSQDIGAGGLSSYNEQF
TRBV27,-,ASSFATGNYGYT
TRBV7-9,once,ASSLVAYNEQF
TRBV9,-,ASSISGTGAYNEQF
TRBV6-6,-,ASSYVLGQVNTEAF
TRBV3-1/TRBV3-2,-,ASSQEERPVGTQY
TRBV6-2/TRBV6-3,once,ASSYSGASTDTQY
TRBV30,once,AWSGRGQPQH
TRBV25-1,-,ASTLAKTGELF
TRBV29-1,-,SAPGHYTGELF
TRBV10-3,-,ATATGNQPQH
TRBV27,once,ASSPPRRQGLAGGTDTQY
TRBV27,-,ASAELGSPYGYT
TRBV7-7,-,ASSGRFNEQF
TRBV6-6,-,ASSSGLAVVYNEQF